This TCR beta chain was retrieved from a study of T cells in Graves' hyperthyroidism and ophthalmopathy. Study-wide findings and caveats: Progression to ophthalmopathy was predicted a median of 6.5 months early.

Patients were excluded because of uncontrolled infection, other autoimmune disease, pregnancy or lactation. The PBMCs studied were ones that came from 10 ml fresh peripheral blood. Regions amplified from RNA transcripts were the TCR beta CDR3 regions. In the first-round RT-PCR of the TCR CDR3, the HTBI primer set was used. In TCRdb, the multiplex PCR reads were re-called with MiXCR into one record per CDR3 protein. The sample gives about 640,000 distinct CDR3 sequences, around 21% of which show up once; 34% is in the top ten. A few counts support this clonotype. Its antigen is undetermined. The CDR3 is made up of 13 amino acids. V was pared by 4 bases and J by 4 bases, with 8 bases between. Per the germline V gene, CDR1 is SNHLY and CDR2 is FYNNEI.

The receptor was derived from a man aged 25 to 45 with Graves' ophthalmopathy. The genes are TRBV2 and TRBJ2-1; no reliable D call. Sequencing was carried out using blood. The CDR3 loop reads CASSVAEYNEQFF. In nucleotides, the CDR3 is TGTGCCAGCAGTGTGGCGGAGTACAATGAGCAGTTCTTC. Together with reference TRBV2 and TRBJ2-1, the CDR3 gives the full variable domain: EPEVTQTPSHQVTQMGQEVILRCVPISNHLYFYWYRQILGQKVEFLVSFYNNEISEKSEIFDDQFSVERPDGSNFTLKIRSTKLEDSAMYFCASSVAEYNEQFFGPGTRLTVL.